These T cell receptor beta chains were read from a single sample in a study of cytomegalovirus exposure and HLA in healthy donors. TCRdb's copy holds only in-frame clones and misses some; the assay was immunoSEQ multiplex PCR. In the table there are 150,000 to 200,000 clones, around 73% of which are singletons. Specimen: PBMCs. The receptors shown here come from a male donor in good health and CMV-seronegative. Both conserved end residues are part of each CDR3. A D gene is named only where the DNA matches it firmly. Where a row states a size, it is once, few, many or the class of an expanded clone; other rows omit it.

D | J | size | V | CDR3 | DNA
TRBD2 | TRBJ2-7 | - | TRBV7-7 | CASPLDYSGASSYEQYF | TGTGCTAGCCCCTTGGATTATAGCGGGGCGAGCTCCTACGAGCAGTACTTC
TRBD2 | TRBJ2-7 | - | TRBV6-5 | CASSYLAGAYEQYF | TGTGCCAGCAGTTACCTAGCGGGAGCTTACGAGCAGTACTTC
TRBD1 | TRBJ2-5 | few | TRBV28 | CASSRQGEETQYF | TGTGCCAGCAGTCGACAGGGAGAGGAGACCCAGTACTTC
TRBD2 | TRBJ2-1 | - | TRBV7-8 | CASSFGGYNEQFF | TGTGCCAGCAGCTTCGGGGGGTACAATGAGCAGTTCTTC
- | TRBJ2-7 | - | TRBV15 | CATSRSTLMGYEQYF | TGTGCCACCAGCCGCTCCACACTAATGGGCTACGAGCAGTACTTC
TRBD2 | TRBJ2-1 | - | TRBV10-3 | CAISRTSDYNEQFF | TGTGCCATCAGTCGGACTAGCGACTACAATGAGCAGTTCTTC
TRBD1 | TRBJ1-1 | - | TRBV7-6 | CASSSSPGQGPSTEAFF | TGTGCCAGCAGCTCATCCCCGGGACAGGGGCCATCCACTGAAGCTTTCTTT
TRBD2 | TRBJ2-2 | few | TRBV7-6 | CASSPMAGANTGELFF | TGTGCCAGCAGCCCCATGGCGGGGGCGAACACCGGGGAGCTGTTTTTT
TRBD2 | TRBJ2-2 | once | TRBV5-1 | CASSLVGAGTGELFF | TGCGCCAGCAGCTTGGTGGGAGCGGGGACCGGGGAGCTGTTTTTT
- | TRBJ2-5 | - | TRBV10-3 | CAISEAGAGEETQYF | TGTGCCATCAGTGAGGCAGGGGCGGGGGAAGAGACCCAGTACTTC
- | TRBJ2-5 | once | TRBV6-5 | CASSYGGAFGSETQYF | TGTGCCAGCAGTTATGGGGGGGCGTTTGGGTCGGAGACCCAGTACTTC
TRBD2 | TRBJ2-7 | - | TRBV6-1 | CASSELAGSSYEQYF | TGTGCCAGCAGTGAACTAGCGGGGAGCTCCTACGAGCAGTACTTC
TRBD1 | TRBJ1-4 | few | TRBV6-1 | CASGGTGSEKLFF | TGTGCCAGCGGGGGGACAGGGAGTGAAAAACTGTTTTTT
TRBD2 | TRBJ2-5 | - | TRBV6-1 | CASSERPSGARRETQYF | TGTGCCAGCAGTGAACGTCCTAGCGGGGCCCGGCGGGAGACCCAGTACTTC
- | TRBJ2-6 | - | TRBV7-8 | CASSPRVGGSGANVLTF | TGTGCCAGCAGCCCTCGGGTAGGGGGCTCTGGGGCCAACGTCCTGACTTTC
- | TRBJ2-1 | - | TRBV20-1 | CRGFQGGEQFF | TGCAGAGGCTTTCAGGGCGGTGAGCAGTTCTTC
- | TRBJ1-3 | - | TRBV30 | CAWSKGLSGNTIYF | TGTGCCTGGAGCAAAGGACTCTCTGGAAACACCATATATTTT
- | TRBJ2-5 | - | TRBV30 | CAWSVEETQYF | TGTGCCTGGAGTGTGGAGGAGACCCAGTACTTC
- | TRBJ1-3 | - | TRBV5-1 | CASSDTSSGNTIYF | TGCGCCAGTTCGGACACTTCTTCTGGAAACACCATATATTTT
- | TRBJ2-7 | - | TRBV6-6 | CASIETVEGGEQYF | TGTGCCAGCATAGAGACAGTGGAAGGGGGCGAGCAGTACTTC
TRBD1 | TRBJ1-6 | few | TRBV19 | CASSRGGRNSPLHF | TGTGCCAGTAGTCGAGGGGGCAGAAATTCACCCCTCCACTTT
TRBD2 | TRBJ2-3 | - | TRBV18 | CASSPSPTSGGRTDTQYF | TGTGCCAGCTCACCTTCCCCGACTAGCGGGGGGCGGACAGATACGCAGTATTTT
- | TRBJ2-5 | - | TRBV6-1 | CASSEAGGRETQYF | TGTGCCAGCAGTGAAGCGGGGGGGCGGGAGACCCAGTACTTC
TRBD2 | TRBJ2-3 | - | TRBV5-4 | CASSPRLAGGTDTQYF | TGTGCCAGCAGCCCCCGACTAGCGGGGGGCACAGATACGCAGTATTTT
- | TRBJ2-2 | - | TRBV28 | CASSSKSRDFGELFF | TGTGCCAGCAGTTCCAAATCCCGGGACTTCGGGGAGCTGTTTTTT
- | TRBJ2-6 | - | TRBV19 | CASQSSREKRNSGANVLTF | TGTGCCAGTCAGTCCTCTCGGGAGAAACGAAACTCTGGGGCCAACGTCCTGACTTTC
- | TRBJ1-5 | - | TRBV28 | CATVVRGYQPQHF | TGTGCCACCGTCGTACGGGGGTATCAGCCCCAGCATTTT
TRBD2 | TRBJ2-7 | - | TRBV5-1 | CASSPRTSGGSFYEQYF | TGCGCCAGCAGCCCCAGGACTAGCGGGGGGTCATTCTACGAGCAGTACTTC
- | TRBJ1-1 | - | TRBV6-1 | CASRIGPGLEEAFF | TGTGCCAGCAGAATAGGACCGGGACTGGAAGAGGCTTTCTTT
TRBD2 | TRBJ2-5 | - | TRBV2 | CASSESAGGNLGTQYF | TGTGCCAGCAGTGAGTCCGCGGGGGGCAATTTAGGGACCCAGTACTTC
TRBD2 | TRBJ2-1 | - | TRBV5-1 | CASSISGTSGGAGFF | TGCGCCAGCAGCATCTCCGGGACTAGCGGGGGGGCTGGGTTCTTC
TRBD2 | TRBJ2-1 | - | TRBV7-3 | CASSARLADYNEQFF | TGTGCCAGCAGCGCTAGACTAGCGGACTACAATGAGCAGTTCTTC
- | TRBJ2-5 | - | TRBV11-3 | CASSYRVGETQYF | TGTGCCAGCAGCTACAGGGTAGGAGAGACCCAGTACTTC
- | TRBJ1-5 | - | TRBV21-1 | CASSKGTVYQPQHF | TGTGCCAGCAGCAAAGGGACAGTATATCAGCCCCAGCATTTT
TRBD1 | TRBJ1-5 | - | TRBV10-3 | CAISPGQGADQPQHF | TGTGCCATCAGTCCGGGACAGGGGGCCGATCAGCCCCAGCATTTT
TRBD2 | TRBJ2-7 | - | TRBV9 | CASSGGTSGYEQYF | TGTGCCAGCAGTGGAGGGACTAGCGGCTACGAGCAGTACTTC
TRBD1 | TRBJ1-1 | few | TRBV13 | CASSPYYLTGRNTEAFF | TGTGCCAGCAGCCCCTATTACCTGACAGGGAGGAACACTGAAGCTTTCTTT
- | TRBJ2-7 | - | TRBV5-4 | CASSSLGAGGYEQYF | TGTGCCAGCAGCTCGCTGGGAGCGGGCGGCTACGAGCAGTACTTC
- | TRBJ2-2 | - | TRBV7-6 | CASSEGRGRAGELFF | TGTGCCAGCAGCGAGGGGCGGGGCAGGGCCGGGGAGCTGTTTTTT
TRBD1 | TRBJ2-1 | - | TRBV2 | CASGQVTYNEQFF | TGTGCCAGCGGACAGGTTACCTACAATGAGCAGTTCTTC
TRBD1 | TRBJ1-6 | - | TRBV19 | CASTMQGAGWNSPLHF | TGTGCCAGTACCATGCAGGGGGCTGGATGGAATTCACCCCTCCACTTT
TRBD1 | TRBJ1-3 | - | TRBV7-9 | CASRRTGASGNTIYF | TGTGCCAGCAGGCGGACAGGGGCCTCGGGAAACACCATATATTTT
- | TRBJ2-5 | - | TRBV20-1 | CSAYAAGTQYF | TGCAGTGCTTACGCGGCGGGGACCCAGTACTTC
- | TRBJ1-5 | - | TRBV4-3 | CASSQGTADNQPQHF | TGCGCCAGCAGCCAAGGAACCGCAGACAATCAGCCCCAGCATTTT
TRBD2 | TRBJ2-3 | - | TRBV5-8 | CASGTSGSDTQYF | TGTGCCAGCGGGACTAGCGGATCAGATACGCAGTATTTT
TRBD2 | TRBJ2-5 | - | TRBV11-1 | CASSHLGTSGRRETQYF | TGTGCCAGCAGCCATCTCGGGACTAGCGGGAGGCGGGAGACCCAGTACTTC
TRBD1 | TRBJ2-1 | - | TRBV5-4 | CASSLEGANNEQFF | TGTGCCAGCAGCTTGGAGGGGGCCAACAATGAGCAGTTCTTC
- | TRBJ1-6 | - | TRBV28 | CASSPPSPGRNSPLHF | TGTGCCAGCAGTCCCCCTTCGCCGGGGAGGAATTCACCCCTCCACTTT